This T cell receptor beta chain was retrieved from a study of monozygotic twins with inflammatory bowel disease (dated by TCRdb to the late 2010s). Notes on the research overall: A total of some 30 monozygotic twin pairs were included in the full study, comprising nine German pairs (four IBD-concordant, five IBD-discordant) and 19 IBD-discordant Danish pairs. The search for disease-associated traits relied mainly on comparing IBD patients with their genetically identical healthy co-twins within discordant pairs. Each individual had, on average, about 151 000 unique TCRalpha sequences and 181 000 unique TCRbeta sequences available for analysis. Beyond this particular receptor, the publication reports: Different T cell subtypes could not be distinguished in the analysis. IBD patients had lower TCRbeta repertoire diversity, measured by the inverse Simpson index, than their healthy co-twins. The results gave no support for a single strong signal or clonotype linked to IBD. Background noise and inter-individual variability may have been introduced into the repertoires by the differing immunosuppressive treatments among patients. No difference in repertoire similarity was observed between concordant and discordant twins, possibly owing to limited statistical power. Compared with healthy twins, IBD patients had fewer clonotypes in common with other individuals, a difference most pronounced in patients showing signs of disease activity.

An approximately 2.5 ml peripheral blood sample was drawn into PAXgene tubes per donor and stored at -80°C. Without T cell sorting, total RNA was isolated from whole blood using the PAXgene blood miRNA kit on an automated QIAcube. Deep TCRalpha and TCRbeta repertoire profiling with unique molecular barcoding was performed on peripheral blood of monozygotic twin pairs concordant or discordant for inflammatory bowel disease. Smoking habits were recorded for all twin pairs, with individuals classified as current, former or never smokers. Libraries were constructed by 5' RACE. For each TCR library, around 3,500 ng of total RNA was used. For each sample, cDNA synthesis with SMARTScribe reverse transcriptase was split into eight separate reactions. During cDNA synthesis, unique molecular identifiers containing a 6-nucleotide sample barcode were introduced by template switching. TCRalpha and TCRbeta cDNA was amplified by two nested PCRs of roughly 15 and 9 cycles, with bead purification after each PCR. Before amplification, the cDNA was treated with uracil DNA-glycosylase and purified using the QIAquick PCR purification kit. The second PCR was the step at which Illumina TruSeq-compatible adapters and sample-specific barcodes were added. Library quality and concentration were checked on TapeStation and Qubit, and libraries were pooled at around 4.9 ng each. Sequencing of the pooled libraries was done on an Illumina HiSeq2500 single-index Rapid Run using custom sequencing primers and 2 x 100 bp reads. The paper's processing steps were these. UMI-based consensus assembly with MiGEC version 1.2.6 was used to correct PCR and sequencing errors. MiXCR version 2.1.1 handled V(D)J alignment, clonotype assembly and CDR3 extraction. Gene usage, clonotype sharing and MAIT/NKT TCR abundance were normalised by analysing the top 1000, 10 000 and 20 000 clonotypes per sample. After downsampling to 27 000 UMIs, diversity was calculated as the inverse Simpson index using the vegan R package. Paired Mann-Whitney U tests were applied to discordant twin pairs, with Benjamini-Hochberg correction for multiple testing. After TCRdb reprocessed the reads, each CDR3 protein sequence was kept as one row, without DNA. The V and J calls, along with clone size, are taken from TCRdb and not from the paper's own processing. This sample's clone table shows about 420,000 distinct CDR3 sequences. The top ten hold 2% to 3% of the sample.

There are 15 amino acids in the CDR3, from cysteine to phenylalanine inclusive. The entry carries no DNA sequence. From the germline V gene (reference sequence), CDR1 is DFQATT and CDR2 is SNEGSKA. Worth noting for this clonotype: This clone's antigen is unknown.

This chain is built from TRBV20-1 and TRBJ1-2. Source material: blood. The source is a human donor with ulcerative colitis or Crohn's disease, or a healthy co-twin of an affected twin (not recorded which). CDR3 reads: CSARDNRLINYGYTF.